These 25 T cell receptor beta chains came from one sample sequenced in a study of control samples from healthy donors and cancer patients. Libraries were prepared by immunoSEQ multiplex PCR; TCRdb keeps only in-frame clonotypes and omits some of them. The sample holds tens of thousands of clones, around 84% seen once. The source material was PBMCs. The receptors originated from a woman in her fifties or sixties with lung cancer.

The chain uses TRBV11-3 and TRBJ2-1; TRBD2 matches at 9 bases. The trim removed 0 bases at V and 9 bases at J, leaving 3 bases unmatched. The CDR3 is made up of 14 amino acids. Germline CDR1 reads SGHNT; CDR2 reads YENEEA. CDR3 region: CASSLEGLAGEQFF. The CDR3 bases are TGTGCCAGCAGCTTAGAGGGACTAGCTGGTGAGCAGTTCTTC. Based on the CDR3 plus reference TRBV11-3 and TRBJ2-1, the full variable domain is EAGVVQSPRYKIIEKKQPVAFWCNPISGHNTLYWYLQNLGQGPELLIRYENEEAVDDSQLPKDRFSAERLKGVDSTLKIQPAELGDSAVYLCASSLEGLAGEQFFGPGTRLTVL.

This chain uses TRBV24-1 with TRBJ1-5; D is uncertain. The length of the CDR3 is 14 residues. Between the trimmed V and J ends, which lost 5 bases and 6 bases, there was a span of 13 bases. CDR1 and CDR2 from the germline V gene are KGHDR and SFDVKD. The CDR3 region has the DNA TGTGCCACCAGTGCGGCCGAGACCGGTCAGCCCCAGCATTTT. Translation: CATSAAETGQPQHF.

The rearrangement joins TRBV2 to TRBJ1-5, with TRBD1 matching over 7 bases. The CDR3 sequence is 12 residues long. Germline V lookup: CDR1 SNHLY, CDR2 FYNNEI. With 6 bases clipped from V and 8 bases from J, the junction kept 4 bases outside the gene matches. DNA for the CDR3: TGTGCCAGCAGGAGGGGGCAGGAGCCCCAGCATTTT. Translating it yields CASRRGQEPQHF.

This chain uses TRBV30 with TRBJ1-1; no clear D. Germline V lookup: CDR1 GTSNPN, CDR2 SVGIG (reference sequence). The CDR3 covers 13 residues. Trimming removed 0 bases at V and 5 bases at J, with 10 bases between. The CDR3 protein is CAWSVGRKTEAFF. The CDR3 bases are TGTGCCTGGAGTGTGGGAAGGAAGACTGAAGCTTTCTTT.

The chain uses TRBV6-2 or TRBV6-3 and TRBJ1-1; a possible D gene is TRBD1 (5 bases). CDR1 and CDR2 from the germline V gene are MNHEY and SVGEGT. Trimming pared 5 bases from V and 1 base from J, leaving 11 bases between. The CDR3 loop spans 14 amino acids. The CDR3: CASSIGTKNTEAFF. The CDR3, as DNA: TGTGCCAGCAGTATCGGGACGAAGAACACTGAAGCTTTCTTT.

J is TRBJ1-1 and V is TRBV18, with TRBD1 as a possible D gene (5 bases). CDR1 is KGHSH, CDR2 LQKENI, per germline. Deletions cut 2 bases from V and 8 bases from J, with 18 bases between. CDR3 size: 15 residues. The CDR3 DNA sequence: TGTGCCAGCTCACCAGAGGTATCAAAGGGGCAAGAAGCTTTCTTT. Translating gives CASSPEVSKGQEAFF.

The chain recombines TRBV27 with TRBJ1-1; D remains ambiguous. Trimming pared 0 bases from V and 4 bases from J, leaving 9 bases between. The CDR3 extends over 14 amino acids. Looked up from germline, CDR1 is MNHEY and CDR2 is SMNVEV (reference sequence). For the CDR3, the DNA is TGTGCCAGCAGTTTATCGAGCTTGGGCACTGAAGCTTTCTTT. As protein: CASSLSSLGTEAFF.

This clone came up once. The chain is built from TRBV5-4 and TRBJ2-7; TRBD1 matches 9 bases. CDR1 and CDR2 (germline): SGHNT, YYREEE (reference sequence). With 2 bases clipped from V and 9 bases from J, the junction kept 6 bases outside the gene matches. CDR3 size: 13 residues. For the CDR3, the DNA is TGTGCCAGCAGCTTAACAGGGGGCGCGGGGCAGTACTTC. Translating it yields CASSLTGGAGQYF.

This chain connects TRBV2 to TRBJ1-3; D gene uncertain. CDR1 SNHLY and CDR2 FYNNEI come from the germline V gene. The CDR3 consists of 14 residues. V lost 6 bases, J lost 0 bases, and 9 bases lay in between. The CDR3 region has the DNA TGTGCCAGCAGGGAGGGCCGCTCTGGAAACACCATATATTTT. Protein sequence: CASREGRSGNTIYF. Variable domain in full (rest from reference TRBV2 and TRBJ1-3): EPEVTQTPSHQVTQMGQEVILRCVPISNHLYFYWYRQILGQKVEFLVSFYNNEISEKSEIFDDQFSVERPDGSNFTLKIRSTKLEDSAMYFCASREGRSGNTIYFGEGSWLTVV.

CDR3 in DNA: TGTGCCAGCAGTTACAGGGGTAGAGACACCGGGGAGCTGTTTTTT. Translating gives CASSYRGRDTGELFF. The V gene is TRBV6-5, the J gene TRBJ2-2; tentatively, D is TRBD1 (5 bases). This CDR3 spans 15 amino acids. Germline CDR1 is MNHEY and CDR2 is SVGAGI. Trimming removed 2 bases from V and 3 bases from J, with 10 bases in between.

J is TRBJ2-7 and V is TRBV24-1; D possibly corresponds to TRBD1 (5 bases). Germline CDR1 reads KGHDR; CDR2 reads SFDVKD. V was pared by 3 bases and J by 2 bases, with 13 bases between. The CDR3 loop spans 15 amino acids. This CDR3 is CATSDVGQGTYEQYF. Here the CDR3 DNA reads TGTGCCACCAGTGATGTAGGGCAGGGCACCTACGAGCAGTACTTC.

This chain links TRBV24-1 with TRBJ1-5, with 8 nucleotides matching TRBD1. Per germline, CDR1 KGHDR and CDR2 SFDVKD. The CDR3 totals 15 residues. The V gene end was trimmed by 4 bases and the J gene end by 3 bases; junction bases not matched to a gene: 4. As DNA, the CDR3 is TGTGCCACCAGTGACCGGACAGGGTTCAATCAGCCCCAGCATTTT. It encodes CATSDRTGFNQPQHF.

The chain recombines TRBV6-6 with TRBJ1-1, with TRBD1 identical over 7 bases. J was trimmed by 5 bases and V by 6 bases; bases with no gene match: 3. The length of the CDR3 is 12 residues. Germline loops: CDR1 MNHNY, CDR2 SVGAGI (reference sequence). For the CDR3, the DNA is TGTGCCAGCAGCGCAGGGGGAACTGAAGCTTTCTTT. Translated: CASSAGGTEAFF.

The V call is TRBV6-5, the J call TRBJ1-1; D possibly corresponds to TRBD1 (6 bases). V lost 6 bases and J lost 4, with 15 bases in between. Looked up from germline, CDR1 is MNHEY and CDR2 is SVGAGI. This CDR3 is 14 amino acids long. The CDR3 reads CASSRDRSSTEAFF. DNA for the CDR3: TGTGCCAGCAGCAGAGACAGGTCGAGCACTGAAGCTTTCTTT.

The chain uses TRBV28 and TRBJ2-5; the match to TRBD1 covers 8 bases. J lost 1 base, V lost 5 bases, and 6 bases had no gene match. Germline V lookup: CDR1 MDHEN, CDR2 SYDVKM. The length of the CDR3 is 15 residues. The DNA for the CDR3 is TGTGCCAGCAGTGGAGACAGGGGCGTCCAAGAGACCCAGTACTTC. It is translated as CASSGDRGVQETQYF.

This rearrangement joins TRBV19 to TRBJ1-4; D remains unclear. The V end lost 3 bases, the J end lost 7 bases, and 12 bases lay between the germline ends. This CDR3 region has 14 residues. Germline V CDR1 and CDR2: LNHDA, SQIVND (reference sequence). CDR3 loop: CASSILLGGEKLFF. CDR3 nucleotides: TGTGCCAGTAGTATTCTGTTAGGAGGTGAAAAACTGTTTTTT.

There are a few counts of this clone. This sequence joins TRBV29-1 and TRBJ2-1; no clear D. Germline V gives CDR1 SQVTM, CDR2 ANQGSEA. CDR3 length equals 11 residues. The V end lost 6 bases, the J end lost 10 bases, and 13 bases lay between the germline ends. CDR3 nucleotides: TGCAGCGTCCCGACCGGTTGGGAGCAGTTCTTC. Its translation: CSVPTGWEQFF.

V is TRBV12-5 and J is TRBJ1-4, with D perhaps matching TRBD1 (5 bases). V was cut by 3 bases and J by 5 bases, with 13 bases left in between. The CDR3 consists of 15 residues. The V gene's germline CDR1 is LGHNT and CDR2 FRNRAP. In DNA form, the CDR3 reads TGTGCTAGTGGTTTAGTAGAACGGGGGAATGAAAAACTGTTTTTT. Translation: CASGLVERGNEKLFF. The full variable domain, its missing parts supplied by reference TRBV12-5 and TRBJ1-4, is DARVTQTPRHKVTEMGQEVTMRCQPILGHNTVFWYRQTMMQGLELLAYFRNRAPLDDSGMPKDRFSAEMPDATLATLKIQPSEPRDSAVYFCASGLVERGNEKLFFGSGTQLSVL.

The chain joins TRBV6-5 to TRBJ1-2, with D unclear. V lost 2 bases to trimming and J lost 0 bases, with 13 bases between them. Per the germline V gene, CDR1 is MNHEY and CDR2 is SVGAGI. The CDR3 consists of 16 residues. The CDR3 region has the DNA TGTGCCAGCAGTTACGATCACAGCTTTCCTAACTATGGCTACACCTTC. Translating it yields CASSYDHSFPNYGYTF.

This chain uses TRBV19 with TRBJ1-2; 10 nucleotides match TRBD1. Unmatched junction bases numbered 6, after V lost 5 bases and J lost 3 bases. The CDR3 runs to 15 residues. Germline V gene data show CDR1 as LNHDA and CDR2 as SQIVND (reference sequence). The CDR3 DNA follows: TGTGCCAGTAGTGGGTACGGGACAGGGGACTATGGCTACACCTTC. It specifies CASSGYGTGDYGYTF.

This chain connects TRBV19 to TRBJ1-2, with TRBD1 matching 7 bases. V shed 1 base, J shed 5 bases, and the junction held 7 bases outside the gene matches. Germline values: CDR1 LNHDA, CDR2 SQIVND (reference sequence). The CDR3 sequence is 15 residues long. CDR3 residues: CASSIGQGRSYGYTF. CDR3 nucleotides: TGTGCCAGTAGTATAGGACAGGGAAGAAGTTATGGCTACACCTTC.

The rearrangement links TRBV5-1 to TRBJ1-1, with D perhaps matching TRBD1 (5 bases). Germline-derived CDR1 and CDR2 are SGHRS and YFSETQ. This CDR3 is 18 amino acids long. The ends were cut back, 2 bases at V and 0 bases at J, with 20 bases in the middle. The CDR3 sequence: CASSFYPRGYNLNTEAFF. The CDR3 DNA reads as TGCGCCAGCAGCTTCTATCCGAGGGGCTACAACCTGAACACTGAAGCTTTCTTT. Using reference TRBV5-1 and TRBJ1-1 for the parts outside the CDR3, the full variable domain is KAGVTQTPRYLIKTRGQQVTLSCSPISGHRSVSWYQQTPGQGLQFLFEYFSETQRNKGNFPGRFSGRQFSNSRSEMNVSTLELGDSALYLCASSFYPRGYNLNTEAFFGQGTRLTVV.

The V call is TRBV29-1, the J call TRBJ2-7; the D call may be TRBD1 or TRBD2 (5 bases each). CDR3 length equals 11 residues. V shed 4 bases and J shed 6 bases, with 10 bases lying between them. The germline V gene has CDR1 SQVTM and CDR2 ANQGSEA. CDR3 coding DNA: TGCAGCGTTGGGGACCCAGGCGAGCAGTACTTC. Its translation: CSVGDPGEQYF.

This clone has a handful of counts. The V gene is TRBV7-2, the J gene TRBJ1-1; 7 nucleotides match TRBD1. The V gene's germline CDR1 is SGHTA and CDR2 FQGNSA. The trim removed 4 bases at V and 1 base at J, leaving 3 bases unmatched. The CDR3 has 14 amino acids. The CDR3, as DNA: TGTGCCAGCAGCTCTGGGACAGAGAACACTGAAGCTTTCTTT. Encoded protein: CASSSGTENTEAFF.

In nucleotides, the CDR3 is TGTGCCAGCAGCCAGCGACAGGCCTATGGCTACACCTTC. It codes for CASSQRQAYGYTF. The chain couples TRBV7-9 to TRBJ1-2; weak D call: TRBD1 (6 bases). The CDR3 is made up of 13 amino acids. V was cut by 5 bases and J by 4 bases, with 11 bases left in between. Germline-derived CDR1 and CDR2 are SEHNR and FQNEAQ (reference sequence).